These T cell receptor beta chains were read from a single sample in a study of T cell responses to AZD1222 COVID-19 vaccine. Profiled with immunoSEQ multiplex PCR; TCRdb holds only in-frame clones, not every one. The table shows around 99,000 clones, with under 95% occurring only once. The sequenced sample was peripheral blood, obtained 28 days after the second AZD1222 dose. These receptor sequences come from an adult who received the AZD1222 COVID-19 vaccine. Both conserved end residues are part of each CDR3. D genes are given only for firm matches. A clone size is listed for some rows: how often the clone was seen (once, few, many), or a class if it is expanded.

D gene: -
V gene: TRBV28
clone size: -
J gene: TRBJ1-4
CDR3 protein: CASSFQTVGGREKLFF
CDR3 DNA: TGTGCCAGCAGTTTCCAAACTGTGGGGGGCCGTGAAAAACTGTTTTTT

D gene: TRBD1
V gene: TRBV5-1
clone size: -
J gene: TRBJ2-7
CDR3 protein: CASSPWDSSYEQYF
CDR3 DNA: TGCGCCAGCAGCCCTTGGGACAGCTCCTACGAGCAGTACTTC

D gene: TRBD1
V gene: TRBV5-1
clone size: -
J gene: TRBJ2-7
CDR3 protein: CASSLGPQGGQNEQYF
CDR3 DNA: TGCGCCAGCAGCCTGGGTCCCCAAGGGGGCCAAAACGAGCAGTACTTC

D gene: -
V gene: TRBV14
clone size: few
J gene: TRBJ1-2
CDR3 protein: CASSRTFRGYYGYTF
CDR3 DNA: TGTGCCAGCAGTCGCACATTCAGGGGTTACTATGGCTACACCTTC

D gene: -
V gene: TRBV12-3/TRBV12-4
clone size: -
J gene: TRBJ1-1
CDR3 protein: CASKGNIEAFF
CDR3 DNA: TGTGCCAGCAAGGGAAACATAGAAGCTTTCTTT

D gene: -
V gene: TRBV10-2
clone size: -
J gene: TRBJ2-3
CDR3 protein: CASSERRLGTDTQYF
CDR3 DNA: TGCGCCAGCAGTGAGCGGAGATTGGGCACAGATACGCAGTATTTT

D gene: TRBD1
V gene: TRBV7-9
clone size: few
J gene: TRBJ1-4
CDR3 protein: CASSSLAGGLNEKLFF
CDR3 DNA: TGTGCCAGCAGTAGCCTAGCAGGGGGCCTTAATGAAAAACTGTTTTTT

D gene: -
V gene: TRBV30
clone size: once
J gene: TRBJ1-1
CDR3 protein: CAWTLSLREAFF
CDR3 DNA: TGTGCCTGGACCCTGTCCCTGAGGGAAGCTTTCTTT

D gene: -
V gene: TRBV7-6
clone size: -
J gene: TRBJ1-5
CDR3 protein: CASSSVFQGYSNQPQHF
CDR3 DNA: TGTGCCAGCAGCTCCGTATTCCAGGGGTATAGCAATCAGCCCCAGCATTTT

D gene: TRBD2
V gene: TRBV6-6
clone size: -
J gene: TRBJ2-5
CDR3 protein: CASSRSGTSGGETQYF
CDR3 DNA: TGTGCCAGCAGTCGCTCCGGGACTAGCGGGGGTGAGACCCAGTACTTC

D gene: -
V gene: TRBV5-1
clone size: -
J gene: TRBJ1-3
CDR3 protein: CASSSQGSGNTIYF
CDR3 DNA: TGCGCCAGCAGTTCACAGGGATCTGGAAACACCATATATTTT

D gene: -
V gene: TRBV28
clone size: -
J gene: TRBJ1-5
CDR3 protein: CASSFVRNQPQHF
CDR3 DNA: TGTGCCAGCAGTTTCGTTCGAAATCAGCCCCAGCATTTT

D gene: -
V gene: TRBV14
clone size: -
J gene: TRBJ1-2
CDR3 protein: CASSRGGAVYGYTF
CDR3 DNA: TGTGCCAGCAGCCGTGGAGGGGCGGTCTATGGCTACACCTTC

D gene: -
V gene: TRBV7-8
clone size: -
J gene: TRBJ2-1
CDR3 protein: CASSSTPTGNEQFF
CDR3 DNA: TGTGCCAGCAGCTCAACTCCAACAGGGAATGAGCAGTTCTTC

D gene: TRBD2
V gene: TRBV28
clone size: once
J gene: TRBJ2-2
CDR3 protein: CASSWAGGTGELFF
CDR3 DNA: TGTGCCAGCAGTTGGGCGGGGGGCACCGGGGAGCTGTTTTTT

D gene: TRBD2
V gene: TRBV5-1
clone size: -
J gene: TRBJ2-1
CDR3 protein: CASSLVAASGVNEQFF
CDR3 DNA: TGCGCCAGCAGCTTGGTTGCGGCTAGCGGGGTTAATGAGCAGTTCTTC

D gene: TRBD1
V gene: TRBV19
clone size: -
J gene: TRBJ1-4
CDR3 protein: CASEPGGASEKLFF
CDR3 DNA: TGTGCCAGTGAACCAGGGGGCGCGAGTGAAAAACTGTTTTTT

D gene: -
V gene: TRBV11-3
clone size: -
J gene: TRBJ2-3
CDR3 protein: CASSSRDNTDTQYF
CDR3 DNA: TGTGCCAGCAGCTCCCGGGACAATACAGATACGCAGTATTTT

D gene: -
V gene: TRBV18
clone size: -
J gene: TRBJ2-7
CDR3 protein: CASSPQGPEQYF
CDR3 DNA: TGTGCCAGCTCACCGCAAGGGCCCGAGCAGTACTTC

D gene: -
V gene: TRBV7-9
clone size: -
J gene: TRBJ1-6
CDR3 protein: CASSLGRENSPLHF
CDR3 DNA: TGTGCCAGCAGCTTAGGACGGGAAAATTCACCCCTCCACTTT

D gene: -
V gene: TRBV4-2
clone size: -
J gene: TRBJ2-3
CDR3 protein: CASSQDAAGAGDTQYF
CDR3 DNA: TGTGCCAGCAGCCAAGATGCGGCAGGGGCCGGGGATACGCAGTATTTT

D gene: -
V gene: TRBV5-5
clone size: -
J gene: TRBJ2-4
CDR3 protein: CASSSNRGLNIQYF
CDR3 DNA: TGTGCCAGCAGCTCCAACAGGGGACTCAACATTCAGTACTTC

D gene: TRBD1
V gene: TRBV18
clone size: -
J gene: TRBJ1-5
CDR3 protein: CASSSQGAVGQPQHF
CDR3 DNA: TGTGCCAGCTCATCACAGGGGGCGGTGGGTCAGCCCCAGCATTTT

D gene: -
V gene: TRBV7-2
clone size: -
J gene: TRBJ2-3
CDR3 protein: CASSLSFHPTDTQYF
CDR3 DNA: TGTGCCAGCAGCTTATCATTCCACCCCACAGATACGCAGTATTTT

D gene: -
V gene: TRBV5-8
clone size: -
J gene: TRBJ1-6
CDR3 protein: CASSPGQASSYNSPLHF
CDR3 DNA: TGTGCCAGCAGCCCTGGCCAGGCCAGCTCCTATAATTCACCCCTCCACTTT

D gene: -
V gene: TRBV5-1
clone size: once
J gene: TRBJ2-7
CDR3 protein: CASSLPDVEQYF
CDR3 DNA: TGCGCCAGCAGCTTGCCAGACGTCGAGCAGTACTTC

D gene: -
V gene: TRBV5-5
clone size: -
J gene: TRBJ2-2
CDR3 protein: CASSYAWGEAGELFF
CDR3 DNA: TGTGCCAGCAGCTATGCGTGGGGGGAAGCCGGGGAGCTGTTTTTT

D gene: TRBD1
V gene: TRBV11-1
clone size: -
J gene: TRBJ1-1
CDR3 protein: CASSLALVTGGVNTEAFF
CDR3 DNA: TGTGCCAGCAGCTTAGCGTTGGTCACAGGGGGGGTGAACACTGAAGCTTTCTTT